In its sample, the clone carrying this T cell receptor beta chain was seen a few times. The sample is drawn from a study of neoadjuvant anti-PD-1 for oral cavity cancer. Time point specified: after neoadjuvant nivolumab, at surgical resection. The repertoire was sequenced with immunoSEQ multiplex PCR; TCRdb's copy has only in-frame clones and lacks some. The sample contains about 12,000 clones, 60% to 85% of which appear only once. Germline V gives CDR1 LNHDA, CDR2 SQIVND (reference sequence). CDR3 length: 13 amino acids. V shed 7 bases and J shed 3 bases, with 12 bases lying between them. The chain joins TRBV19 to TRBJ1-2, with D possibly being TRBD1 (6 bases). Sequencing was performed on PBMCs, taken after nivolumab (anti-PD-1) treatment. The receptor was isolated from a person between 40 and 80 years old with oral cavity squamous cell carcinoma. CDR3 DNA: TGTGCCAGTAACCCTCGACAGGACTATGGCTACACCTTC. Its protein is CASNPRQDYGYTF. The full variable domain, its missing parts supplied by reference TRBV19 and TRBJ1-2, is DGGITQSPKYLFRKEGQNVTLSCEQNLNHDAMYWYRQDPGQGLRLIYYSQIVNDFQKGDIAEGYSVSREKKESFPLTVTSAQKNPTAFYLCASNPRQDYGYTFGSGTRLTVV.